The source of this T cell receptor beta chain is a study of Ad26.COV2.S vaccination and SARS-CoV-2 variants. Treatment described: roughly 20 received Ad26.COV2.S at low or high dose, single or two shots; about 5 received placebo; per-sample allocation not given. Collection of samples fell on day 63 after the first vaccine or placebo injection. TCRdb keeps only in-frame clones here, not all; method: immunoSEQ multiplex PCR. The table has under 250,000 clones, about 83% seen once; the top ten hold 2.5% to 3.5%. V gave up 6 bases and J gave up 1 base; unmatched junction bases: 10. Germline CDR1 reads SGHTA; CDR2 reads FQGTGA. The CDR3 sequence is 17 residues long.

Sequencing was performed on peripheral blood, taken in a trial of Ad26.COV2.S vaccine versus placebo. The rearrangement joins TRBV7-3 to TRBJ2-1, with 9 bases fitting TRBD1. This clonotype was obtained from a person between 18 and 59 years old who received the Ad26.COV2.S COVID-19 vaccine or a placebo. CDR3 sequence reads: CASSFLPGQGSYNEQFF. As DNA, the CDR3 is TGTGCCAGCAGTTTTCTTCCGGGACAGGGTTCCTACAATGAGCAGTTCTTC.